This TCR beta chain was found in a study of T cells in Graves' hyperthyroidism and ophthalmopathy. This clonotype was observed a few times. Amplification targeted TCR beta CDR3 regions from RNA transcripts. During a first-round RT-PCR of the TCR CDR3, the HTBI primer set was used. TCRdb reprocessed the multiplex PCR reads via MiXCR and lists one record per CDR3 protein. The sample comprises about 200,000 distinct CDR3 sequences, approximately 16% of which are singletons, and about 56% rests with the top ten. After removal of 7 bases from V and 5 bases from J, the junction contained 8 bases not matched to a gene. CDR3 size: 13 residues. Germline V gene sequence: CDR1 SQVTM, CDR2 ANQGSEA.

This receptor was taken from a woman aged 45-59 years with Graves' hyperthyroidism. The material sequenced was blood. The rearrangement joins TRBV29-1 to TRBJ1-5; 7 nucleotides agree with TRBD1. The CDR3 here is CSAWDSGDQPQHF. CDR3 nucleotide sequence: TGCAGCGCCTGGGACAGCGGGGATCAGCCCCAGCATTTT.